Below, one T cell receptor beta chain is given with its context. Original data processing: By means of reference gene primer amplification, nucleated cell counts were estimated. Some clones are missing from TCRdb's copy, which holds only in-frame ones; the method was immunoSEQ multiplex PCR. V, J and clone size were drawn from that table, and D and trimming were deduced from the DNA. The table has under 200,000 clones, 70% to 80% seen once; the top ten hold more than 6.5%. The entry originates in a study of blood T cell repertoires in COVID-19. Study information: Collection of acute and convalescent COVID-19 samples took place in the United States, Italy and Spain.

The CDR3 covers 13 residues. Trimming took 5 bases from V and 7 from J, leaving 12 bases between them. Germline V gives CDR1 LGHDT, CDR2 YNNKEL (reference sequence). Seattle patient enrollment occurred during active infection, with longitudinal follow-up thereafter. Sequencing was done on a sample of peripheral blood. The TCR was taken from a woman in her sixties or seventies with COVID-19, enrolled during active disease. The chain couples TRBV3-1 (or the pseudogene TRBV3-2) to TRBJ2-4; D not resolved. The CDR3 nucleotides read TGTGCCAGCAGCGGCTTCGGCGGCAACATTCAGTACTTC. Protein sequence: CASSGFGGNIQYF.